The 16 T cell receptor beta chains given below trace back to one sample, sequenced in a study of blood T cell repertoires in COVID-19. Generated by immunoSEQ multiplex PCR, the TCRdb table keeps only in-frame clones and is missing some. The table has under 300,000 clones, roughly 88% seen once. Sequenced: peripheral blood. Receptors were obtained from a man aged 80 or over with acute or convalescent COVID-19.

A single count supports this clone. The CDR3 reads CASSSQVGAQITQYF. The CDR3 DNA reads as TGTGCCAGCAGCTCTCAGGTGGGAGCACAGATTACGCAGTATTTT. The V call is TRBV7-3, the J call TRBJ2-3; D perhaps matches TRBD2 (5 bases). Looked up from germline, CDR1 is SGHTA and CDR2 is FQGTGA. Trimming took off 4 bases at V and 8 bases at J, with 19 bases between the two ends. The CDR3 has 15 amino acids.

The chain couples TRBV6-5 to TRBJ2-5; D is perhaps TRBD2 (6 bases). Germline V lookup: CDR1 MNHEY, CDR2 SVGAGI. The germline V and J ends were trimmed by 4 bases and 2 bases, with 11 bases remaining between them. CDR3 size: 14 residues. The CDR3 region has the DNA TGTGCCAGCAGTTCCCCCGGGGGTCAAGAGACCCAGTACTTC. Amino acid sequence: CASSSPGGQETQYF.

The chain links TRBV18 to TRBJ1-5, with D perhaps TRBD1 (5 bases). From germline, CDR1 is KGHSH and CDR2 LQKENI. The CDR3 contains 15 residues. The V gene lost 3 bases and the J gene lost 4 bases, with 13 bases spanning the gap. The CDR3 sequence: CASSPLGGGNQPQHF. The CDR3 region has the DNA TGTGCCAGCTCACCCCTGGGGGGAGGGAATCAGCCCCAGCATTTT. Full variable domain (outside the CDR3, taken from reference TRBV18 and TRBJ1-5): NAGVMQNPRHLVRRRGQEARLRCSPMKGHSHVYWYRQLPEEGLKFMVYLQKENIIDESGMPKERFSAEFPKEGPSILRIQQVVRGDSAAYFCASSPLGGGNQPQHFGDGTRLSIL.

V is TRBV7-2 and J is TRBJ1-5; 8 nucleotides match TRBD1. V lost 4 bases and J lost 6; bases outside the gene matches: 5. Germline V lookup: CDR1 SGHTA, CDR2 FQGNSA. The CDR3 covers 14 residues. The CDR3 loop reads CASSSTTGVQPQHF. The CDR3 region has the DNA TGTGCCAGCAGCTCCACGACAGGGGTTCAGCCCCAGCATTTT. Variable domain in full (rest from reference TRBV7-2 and TRBJ1-5): GAGVSQSPSNKVTEKGKDVELRCDPISGHTALYWYRQSLGQGLEFLIYFQGNSAPDKSGLPSDRFSAERTGGSVSTLTIQRTQQEDSAVYLCASSSTTGVQPQHFGDGTRLSIL.

The chain links TRBV28 to TRBJ1-2; possibly TRBD1 for D (6 bases). The CDR3 runs to 16 residues. V was shortened by 1 base and J by 7 bases, with 19 bases between the two germline ends. Germline V gene data show CDR1 as MDHEN and CDR2 as SYDVKM. The CDR3 spells CASSLSPGTGGSGYTF. For the CDR3, the DNA is TGTGCCAGCAGTTTATCCCCCGGGACGGGGGGCAGTGGCTACACCTTC.

Only one count was recorded for this clone. CDR3 DNA: TGTGCCAGCAGCCAAGAGCTTAGGGGCGGCAACGAGCAGTACTTC. This codes for CASSQELRGGNEQYF. The V gene is TRBV4-2, the J gene TRBJ2-7, with D perhaps matching TRBD1 (5 bases). The CDR3 has 15 amino acids. The germline V gene has CDR1 LGHNA and CDR2 YNFKEQ. V was shortened by 0 bases and J by 5 bases, with 14 bases between the two germline ends.

V usage is TRBV29-1 and J usage is TRBJ1-2; D is uncertain. The germline gives CDR1 SQVTM, CDR2 ANQGSEA. Trimming pared 2 bases from V and 4 bases from J, leaving 8 bases between. The CDR3 runs to 12 residues. CDR3 region: CSVEIRSYGYTF. CDR3 bases: TGCAGCGTTGAAATCCGGTCCTATGGCTACACCTTC.

This clone was recorded only once. The rearrangement joins TRBV5-1 to TRBJ1-4, with D possibly being TRBD1 (6 bases). The CDR3 extends over 20 amino acids. Looked up from germline, CDR1 is SGHRS and CDR2 is YFSETQ. Trimming shortened V by 0 bases and J by 2 bases, and 23 bases separated the two germline ends. CDR3 region: CASSLDVMGRGGLTNEKLFF. The CDR3 coding sequence is TGCGCCAGCAGCTTGGACGTGATGGGGAGAGGGGGTTTGACTAATGAAAAACTGTTTTTT. The whole variable domain, remainder taken from reference TRBV5-1 and TRBJ1-4, is KAGVTQTPRYLIKTRGQQVTLSCSPISGHRSVSWYQQTPGQGLQFLFEYFSETQRNKGNFPGRFSGRQFSNSRSEMNVSTLELGDSALYLCASSLDVMGRGGLTNEKLFFGSGTQLSVL.

This clone was seen just once. CDR3 coding DNA: TGTGCCAGCAGCCAAACAAGCGGGAGGACCCTTAGCTCCTACAATGAGCAGTTCTTC. Amino acid sequence: CASSQTSGRTLSSYNEQFF. The V and J genes are TRBV3-1 (or the pseudogene TRBV3-2) and TRBJ2-1; 9 bases map to TRBD2. V gave up 2 bases and J gave up 0 bases; unmatched junction bases: 11. Per the germline V gene, CDR1 is LGHDT and CDR2 is YNNKEL (reference sequence). There are 19 residues in the CDR3.

This clone was detected only once. The V and J genes are TRBV18 and TRBJ1-1; 8 nucleotides align to TRBD1. Germline values: CDR1 KGHSH, CDR2 LQKENI. Germline trimming cut 4 bases from V and 7 bases from J; bases unmatched to any gene: 5. The CDR3 loop spans 13 amino acids. CDR3 region: CASSQRQGLEAFF. The CDR3 region has the DNA TGTGCCAGCTCACAAAGACAGGGGCTTGAAGCTTTCTTT.

The chain employs TRBV6-5 and TRBJ1-2, with D maybe TRBD1 (6 bases). Germline V gives CDR1 MNHEY, CDR2 SVGAGI. The length of the CDR3 is 14 residues. V lost 7 bases to trimming and J lost 4 bases, with 16 bases between them. Here the CDR3 DNA reads TGTGCCAGCATACCCCGGGGGGGCGCCTATGGCTACACCTTC. Translating it yields CASIPRGGAYGYTF.

In this sample, this clone turned up a few times. The chain is built from TRBV11-2 and TRBJ1-6, with D possibly TRBD1 on 6 matching bases. Trimming removed 6 bases from V and 6 bases from J, with 9 bases in between. Germline V lookup: CDR1 SGHAT, CDR2 FQNNGV. The CDR3 spans 13 residues. The CDR3: CASSDRTNSPLHF. The CDR3 DNA sequence: TGTGCCAGCAGTGACAGGACTAATTCACCCCTCCACTTT.

The chain joins TRBV7-3 to TRBJ2-3, with D hard to call. The CDR3 loop spans 14 amino acids. The germline CDR1 and CDR2 sequences are SGHTA and FQGTGA. V lost 3 bases, J lost 2 bases, and 9 bases lay in between. The CDR3 sequence is CASSLTHPTDTQYF. In nucleotides, the CDR3 is TGTGCCAGCAGCTTGACACATCCCACAGATACGCAGTATTTT.

The chain is built from TRBV5-1 and TRBJ2-7; no clear D gene. The CDR3 has 13 amino acids. Trimming left V 0 bases short and J 3 bases short, with 7 bases between. CDR1 is SGHRS, CDR2 YFSETQ, per germline. CDR3 in DNA: TGCGCCAGCAGCTTGGACGGGTTCTACGAGCAGTACTTC. This codes for CASSLDGFYEQYF.

V and J are TRBV7-9 and TRBJ1-6; 7 bases align to TRBD1. This CDR3 has 13 amino acids. CDR1 and CDR2 from the germline V gene are SEHNR and FQNEAQ (reference sequence). V gave up 5 bases and J gave up 14 bases; unmatched junction bases: 9. The CDR3 sequence: CASSPEGGMALHF. The CDR3 bases are TGTGCCAGCAGCCCCGAAGGGGGCATGGCCCTCCACTTT.

V usage is TRBV6-6 and J usage is TRBJ2-5, with D perhaps matching TRBD1 (6 bases). Germline V gene lookup returns CDR1 MNHNY and CDR2 SVGAGI (reference sequence). V was pared by 6 bases and J by 4 bases, with 21 bases between. The CDR3 spans 16 residues. The CDR3 loop is CASSRDTRGFRETQYF. The CDR3 DNA follows: TGTGCCAGCAGCCGTGACACTAGGGGGTTTAGAGAGACCCAGTACTTC.